Ten or more counts support the clone carrying this T cell receptor (beta chain). No antigen is known for it. This sample is part of a study of early T cells in non-severe SARS-CoV-2 infection. On the study more broadly: Investigators sequenced bulk RNA drawn from unsorted whole blood, and chains remained unpaired. Study-level findings and limits: VDJdb-based annotation leaned toward anti-spike CD8 responses and missed private and CD4 specificities.

The protocol attached unique molecular identifiers to individual cDNA molecules. TCRdb re-called the 5' RACE reads with MiXCR, one entry per CDR3 protein. The sample lists 50,000 to 80,000 distinct CDR3 sequences; roughly 9% were seen once. The V segment lost 2 bases and the J segment 2 bases; nucleotides outside the gene matches: 2. The CDR3 totals 14 residues. Germline-derived CDR1 and CDR2 are SGHVS and FNYEAQ. The gene calls are TRBV7-6 and TRBJ2-7, with 8 bases fitting TRBD1. The source was whole blood, collected at baseline. The clonotype originates from an adult who was a healthcare worker with PCR-confirmed SARS-CoV-2 infection or an uninfected control (not recorded which). The CDR3: CASSLWDRPYEQYF. The CDR3 DNA follows: TGTGCCAGCAGCTTATGGGACAGGCCCTACGAGCAGTACTTC.